This TCR beta chain was sequenced during a study of shared clonotypes between healthy human individuals. Study observations and caveats: Blood alone was sampled, and tissue repertoires likely differ.

None of the donors, who were healthy HIV-negative adults, had recently had acute infections or vaccinations. V shed 6 bases and J 4 bases; nucleotides not matched to a gene: 7. The CDR3 contains 14 residues. CDR1 SNHLY and CDR2 FYNNEI come from the germline V gene. The repertoire was sequenced with immunoSEQ multiplex PCR; TCRdb's copy has only in-frame clones and lacks some. This sample has about 710,000 clones; 60% to 75% occur once, and the top ten carry around 1.8%. In the case of this clone: No antigen is known for it.

Source material: memory CD4+ T cells sorted from blood. Subset defined: CD45RA-negative fraction. The sequence was obtained from a woman in her 30s in good health. The rearrangement uses TRBV2 and TRBJ2-5; 8 bases map to TRBD2. CDR3 region: CASRSSGLGETQYF. The CDR3 nucleotides read TGTGCCAGCAGGTCTAGCGGGCTGGGAGAGACCCAGTACTTC.